The 13 T cell receptor beta chains below all came from one sample that was sequenced in a study of blood T cell repertoires in COVID-19. Here immunoSEQ multiplex PCR was the method, and the copy in TCRdb shows in-frame clones only, minus some. The data contain fewer than 600,000 clones, 70% to 90% of them singletons. Sequenced: PBMCs or T cells enriched from blood (not recorded which). The source is a woman aged 40 to 55 who had recovered from COVID-19.

V gene TRBV2 combines with J gene TRBJ2-6, with TRBD1 matching 9 bases. This CDR3 is 16 amino acids long. Germline values: CDR1 SNHLY, CDR2 FYNNEI. J was trimmed by 2 bases and V by 5 bases; bases with no gene match: 4. The CDR3 loop is CASSPGQGTGANVLTF. The CDR3 DNA is TGTGCCAGCAGTCCAGGACAGGGGACTGGGGCCAACGTCCTGACTTTC.

The chain couples TRBV12-5 to TRBJ2-1, with 9 bases identical to TRBD1. CDR1 LGHNT and CDR2 FRNRAP come from the germline V gene. V was pared by 4 bases and J by 8 bases, with 6 bases of the junction left unmatched. The CDR3 is 14 residues long. CDR3 protein: CASGYTGGRDEQFF. DNA of the CDR3: TGTGCTAGTGGTTACACAGGGGGCAGGGATGAGCAGTTCTTC.

The chain links TRBV18 to TRBJ2-7; 7 nucleotides match TRBD1. The CDR3 covers 15 residues. J was trimmed by 0 bases and V by 3 bases; bases with no gene match: 5. Germline values: CDR1 KGHSH, CDR2 LQKENI. CDR3 sequence (DNA): TGTGCCAGCTCACCTACGACAGGGAGCTCCTACGAGCAGTACTTC. This encodes CASSPTTGSSYEQYF.

The chain links TRBV9 to TRBJ2-7; D is possibly TRBD1 (6 bases). Deletions cut 3 bases from V and 4 bases from J, with 20 bases between. The CDR3 totals 16 residues. From germline, CDR1 is SGDLS and CDR2 YYNGEE. CDR3 bases: TGTGCCAGCAGCGCTAACCAGCAGGGGAGCGCATACGAGCAGTACTTC. It is translated as CASSANQQGSAYEQYF.

This chain connects TRBV5-1 to TRBJ1-2; D is ambiguous. With 0 bases removed from V and 9 bases from J, the gap between germline ends came to 9 bases. This CDR3 has 12 amino acids. Germline CDR1 SGHRS, CDR2 YFSETQ. CDR3 in amino acids: CASSLEEGSYTF. CDR3 nucleotide sequence: TGCGCCAGCAGCTTGGAGGAGGGAAGCTACACCTTC.

This chain links TRBV10-1 with TRBJ2-7; D is perhaps TRBD2 (5 bases). This CDR3 contains 14 residues. The V gene lost 9 bases and the J gene lost 3 bases, with 18 bases spanning the gap. Germline V gives CDR1 WNHNN, CDR2 SYGVQD (reference sequence). CDR3 residues: CARGGGSVFYEQYF. CDR3 DNA: TGCGCCAGGGGTGGCGGGTCTGTGTTCTACGAGCAGTACTTC.

This rearrangement joins TRBV12-2 to TRBJ1-2. TRBV12-2 is deemed a pseudogene. This CDR3 is built from 14 residues. CDR3 DNA: TGTGCAAGTCTATGTGGGGAGAAGATCTATGGCTACACCTTC. Its translation: CASLCGEKIYGYTF.

This clone was counted only a few times. This chain uses TRBV5-1 with TRBJ2-7, with TRBD1 matching over 8 bases. CDR3 length: 14 amino acids. CDR1 is SGHRS and CDR2 is YFSETQ in the germline V gene. The junction had 5 bases not matched to a gene; V was cut back by 3 bases and J by 3 bases. The CDR3 loop is CASSSGTGDYEQYF. DNA of the CDR3: TGCGCCAGCAGCTCAGGGACAGGAGACTACGAGCAGTACTTC.

The rearrangement links TRBV5-1 to TRBJ2-1; tentatively, D is TRBD1 (6 bases). Germline CDR1 is SGHRS and CDR2 is YFSETQ. The ends were cut back, 0 bases at V and 3 bases at J, with 10 bases in the middle. The CDR3 extends over 15 amino acids. The CDR3 sequence is CASSLERTVYNEQFF. The CDR3, as DNA: TGCGCCAGCAGCTTGGAGAGGACAGTCTACAATGAGCAGTTCTTC.

This chain links TRBV12-3 or TRBV12-4 with TRBJ2-7, with a possible D match to TRBD1 (5 bases). The CDR3 runs 13 residues. Trimming cost V 3 bases and J 3 bases, with 9 bases left between them. Here the CDR3 reads CASSLTDNYEQYF. The CDR3 DNA sequence: TGTGCCAGCAGTTTGACGGACAACTACGAGCAGTACTTC.

This rearrangement joins TRBV5-6 to TRBJ2-7, with D maybe TRBD1 (6 bases). The germline CDR1 and CDR2 sequences are SGHDT and YYEEEE. The CDR3 has 14 residues. Trimming took 2 bases from V and 3 from J, leaving 12 bases between them. CDR3 region: CASSFRQVVYEQYF. In nucleotides, the CDR3 is TGTGCCAGCAGCTTCCGACAGGTCGTCTACGAGCAGTACTTC.

The gene calls are TRBV19 and TRBJ1-5, with a tentative D call TRBD1 (5 bases). V dropped 0 bases and J dropped 7 bases, with 25 bases sitting between them. The CDR3 has 19 amino acids. CDR1 is LNHDA and CDR2 is SQIVND in the germline V gene (reference sequence). The CDR3 loop is CASSIEETDMIVSDQPQHF. CDR3 DNA: TGTGCCAGTAGTATAGAGGAGACAGACATGATAGTGTCCGACCAGCCCCAGCATTTT. The whole variable domain, filled in from reference TRBV19 and TRBJ1-5, reads DGGITQSPKYLFRKEGQNVTLSCEQNLNHDAMYWYRQDPGQGLRLIYYSQIVNDFQKGDIAEGYSVSREKKESFPLTVTSAQKNPTAFYLCASSIEETDMIVSDQPQHFGDGTRLSIL.

This clone was seen a single time. The J gene is TRBJ1-5, the V gene TRBV6-5; D call uncertain. Germline loops: CDR1 MNHEY, CDR2 SVGAGI. V was pared by 2 bases and J by 0 bases, with 8 bases between. The CDR3 has 15 amino acids. CDR3 residues: CASSYTVNSNQPQHF. As DNA, the CDR3 is TGTGCCAGCAGTTACACTGTTAATAGCAATCAGCCCCAGCATTTT.